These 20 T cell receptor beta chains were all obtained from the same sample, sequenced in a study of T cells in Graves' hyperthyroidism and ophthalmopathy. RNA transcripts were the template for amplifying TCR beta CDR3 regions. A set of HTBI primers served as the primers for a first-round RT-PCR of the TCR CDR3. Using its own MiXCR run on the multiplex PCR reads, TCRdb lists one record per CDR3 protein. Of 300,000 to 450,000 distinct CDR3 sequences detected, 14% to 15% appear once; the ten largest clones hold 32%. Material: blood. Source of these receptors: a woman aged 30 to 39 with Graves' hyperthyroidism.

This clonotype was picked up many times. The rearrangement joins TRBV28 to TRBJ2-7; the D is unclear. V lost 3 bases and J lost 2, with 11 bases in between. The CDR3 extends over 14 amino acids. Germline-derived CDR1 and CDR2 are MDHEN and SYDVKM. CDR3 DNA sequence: TGTGCCAGCAGTTTGTCTACGGCCCCCTACGAGCAGTACTTC. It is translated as CASSLSTAPYEQYF.

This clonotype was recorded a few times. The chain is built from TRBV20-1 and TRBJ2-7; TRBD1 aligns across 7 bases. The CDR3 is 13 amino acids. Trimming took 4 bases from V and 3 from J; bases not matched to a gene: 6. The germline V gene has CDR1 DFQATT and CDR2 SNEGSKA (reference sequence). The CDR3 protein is CSATPGTDYEQYF. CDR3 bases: TGCAGTGCTACCCCCGGGACAGACTACGAGCAGTACTTC.

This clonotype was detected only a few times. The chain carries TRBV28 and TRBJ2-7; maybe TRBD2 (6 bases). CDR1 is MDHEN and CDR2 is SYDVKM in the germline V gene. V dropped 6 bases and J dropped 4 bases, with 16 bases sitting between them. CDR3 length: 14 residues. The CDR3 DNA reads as TGTGCCAGCAGCAATACGGGACTCCGTTACGAGCAGTACTTC. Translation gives CASSNTGLRYEQYF.

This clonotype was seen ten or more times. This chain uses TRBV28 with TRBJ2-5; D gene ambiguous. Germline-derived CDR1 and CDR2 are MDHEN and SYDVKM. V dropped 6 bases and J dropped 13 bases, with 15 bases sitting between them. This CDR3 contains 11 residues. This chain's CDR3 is CASSSFSLPYF. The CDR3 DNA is TGTGCCAGCAGCTCTTTCTCCCTCCCGTACTTC.

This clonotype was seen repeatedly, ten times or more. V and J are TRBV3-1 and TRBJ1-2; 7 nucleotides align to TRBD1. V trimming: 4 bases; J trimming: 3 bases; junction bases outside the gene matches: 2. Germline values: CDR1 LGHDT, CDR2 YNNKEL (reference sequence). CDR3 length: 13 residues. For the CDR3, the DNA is TGTGCCAGCAGCCGACAGGGAGACTATGGCTACACCTTC. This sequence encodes CASSRQGDYGYTF.

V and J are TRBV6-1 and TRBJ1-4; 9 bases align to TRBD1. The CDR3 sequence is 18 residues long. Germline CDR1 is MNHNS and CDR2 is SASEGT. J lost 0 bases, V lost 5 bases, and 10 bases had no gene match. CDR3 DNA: TGTGCCAGCAGTTCCTTCGGACAGGGGATTGCAACTAATGAAAAACTGTTTTTT. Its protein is CASSSFGQGIATNEKLFF.

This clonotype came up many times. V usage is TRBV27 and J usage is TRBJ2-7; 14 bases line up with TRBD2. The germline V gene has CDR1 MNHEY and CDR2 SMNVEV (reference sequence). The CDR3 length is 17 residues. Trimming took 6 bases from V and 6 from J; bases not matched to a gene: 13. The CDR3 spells CASRVTSGRALLAEQYF. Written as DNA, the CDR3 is TGTGCCAGCAGGGTGACTAGCGGGAGGGCCTTATTAGCCGAGCAGTACTTC.

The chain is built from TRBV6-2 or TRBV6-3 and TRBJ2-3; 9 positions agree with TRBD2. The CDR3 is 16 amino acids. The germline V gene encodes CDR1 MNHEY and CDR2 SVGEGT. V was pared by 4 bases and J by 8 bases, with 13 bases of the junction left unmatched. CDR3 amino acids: CASSLGGGRDPGTQYF. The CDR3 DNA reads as TGTGCCAGCAGTTTGGGTGGCGGGAGGGATCCAGGTACGCAGTATTTT.

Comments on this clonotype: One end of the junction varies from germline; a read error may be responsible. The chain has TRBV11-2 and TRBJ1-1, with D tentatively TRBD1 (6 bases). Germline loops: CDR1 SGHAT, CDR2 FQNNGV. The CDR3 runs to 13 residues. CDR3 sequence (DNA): TGTGCCGGCAGCAGGACAGCAAACACTGAAGCTTTCTTT. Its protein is CAGSRTANTEAFF.

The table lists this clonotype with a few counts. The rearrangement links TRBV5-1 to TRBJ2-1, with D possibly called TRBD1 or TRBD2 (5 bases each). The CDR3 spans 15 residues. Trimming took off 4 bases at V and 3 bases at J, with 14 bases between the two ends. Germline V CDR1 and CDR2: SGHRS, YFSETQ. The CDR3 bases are TGCGCCAGCAGCACTGTCGAGAGGGGCTACAATGAGCAGTTCTTC. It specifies CASSTVERGYNEQFF.

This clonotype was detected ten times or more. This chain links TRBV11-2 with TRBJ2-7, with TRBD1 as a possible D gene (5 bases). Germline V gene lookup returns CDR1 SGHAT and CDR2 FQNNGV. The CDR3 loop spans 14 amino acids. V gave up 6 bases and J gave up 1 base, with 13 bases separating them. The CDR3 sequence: CASRKPTESYEQYF. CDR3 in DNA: TGTGCCAGCAGAAAACCGACAGAGTCCTACGAGCAGTACTTC.

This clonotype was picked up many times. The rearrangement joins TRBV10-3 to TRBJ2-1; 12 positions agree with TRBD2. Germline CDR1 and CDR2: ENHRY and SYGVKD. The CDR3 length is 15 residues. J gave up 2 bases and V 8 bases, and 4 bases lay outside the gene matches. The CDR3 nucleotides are TGTGCCATCGGGGGACTAGCGGGTGCCTACAATGAGCAGTTCTTC. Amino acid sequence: CAIGGLAGAYNEQFF.

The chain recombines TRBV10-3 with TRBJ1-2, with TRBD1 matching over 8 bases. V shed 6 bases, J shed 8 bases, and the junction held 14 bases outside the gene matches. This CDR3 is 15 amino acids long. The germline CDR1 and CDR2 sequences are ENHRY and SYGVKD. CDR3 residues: CAISENRQGASGYTF. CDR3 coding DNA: TGTGCCATCAGCGAAAACCGCCAGGGGGCTAGCGGCTACACCTTC.

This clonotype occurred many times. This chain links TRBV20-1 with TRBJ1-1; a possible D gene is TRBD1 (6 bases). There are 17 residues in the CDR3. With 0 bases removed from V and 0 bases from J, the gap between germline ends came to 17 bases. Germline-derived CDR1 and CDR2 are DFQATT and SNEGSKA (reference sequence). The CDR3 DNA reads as TGCAGTGCTAGAGATGTTTCGACAGGAGGAATGAACACTGAAGCTTTCTTT. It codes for CSARDVSTGGMNTEAFF.

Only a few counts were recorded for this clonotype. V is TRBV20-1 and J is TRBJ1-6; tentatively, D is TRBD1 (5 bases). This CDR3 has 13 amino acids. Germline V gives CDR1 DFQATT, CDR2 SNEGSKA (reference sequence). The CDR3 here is CGDWSSYNSPLHF. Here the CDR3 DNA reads TGCGGGGACTGGAGCTCCTATAATTCACCCCTCCACTTT.

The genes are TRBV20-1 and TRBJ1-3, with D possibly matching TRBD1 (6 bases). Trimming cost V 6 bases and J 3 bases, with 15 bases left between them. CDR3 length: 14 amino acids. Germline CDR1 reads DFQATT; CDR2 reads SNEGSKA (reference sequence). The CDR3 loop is CSARGGGLGNTIYF. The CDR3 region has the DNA TGCAGTGCCAGGGGCGGGGGCCTTGGAAACACCATATATTTT.

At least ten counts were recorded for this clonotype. The CDR3 coding sequence is TGTGCCAGCAGTTACCGAAGCGGGAGGGAGACCCAGTACTTC. It translates to CASSYRSGRETQYF. The rearrangement uses TRBV6-2 or TRBV6-3 and TRBJ2-5; TRBD2 aligns across 9 bases. The CDR3 is 14 amino acids. The V gene end was trimmed by 2 bases and the J gene end by 5 bases; junction bases not matched to a gene: 3. CDR1 MNHEY and CDR2 SVGEGT come from the germline V gene.

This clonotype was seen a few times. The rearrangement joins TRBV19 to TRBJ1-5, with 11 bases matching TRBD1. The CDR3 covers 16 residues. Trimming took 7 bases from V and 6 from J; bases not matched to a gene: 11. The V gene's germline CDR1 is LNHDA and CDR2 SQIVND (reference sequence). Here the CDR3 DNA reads TGTGCCAGTAACCCGGGGACAGGGGGGTTTGGTCAGCCCCAGCATTTT. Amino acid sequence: CASNPGTGGFGQPQHF.

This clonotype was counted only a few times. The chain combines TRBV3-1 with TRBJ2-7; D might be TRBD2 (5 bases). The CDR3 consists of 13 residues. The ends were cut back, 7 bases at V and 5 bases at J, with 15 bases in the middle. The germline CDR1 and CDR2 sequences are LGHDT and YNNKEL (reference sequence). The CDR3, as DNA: TGTGCCAGCACACGGACTTCCTCGGACGAGCAGTACTTC. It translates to CASTRTSSDEQYF.

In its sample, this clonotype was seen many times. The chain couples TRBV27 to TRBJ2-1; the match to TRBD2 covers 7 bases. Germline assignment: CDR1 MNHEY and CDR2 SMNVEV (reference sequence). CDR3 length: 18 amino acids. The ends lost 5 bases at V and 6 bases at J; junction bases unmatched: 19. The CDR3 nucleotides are TGTGCCAGCAGTCCCAGGCCGAGAGCGGGACGCGAACCCAATGAGCAGTTCTTC. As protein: CASSPRPRAGREPNEQFF.